The TCR beta chain under discussion was sequenced for a study of long-term antiretroviral therapy in people with HIV. Study-level results: Specimens of blood were obtained during about 2003 to 2018, possibly under older ART regimens.

There was at least one pre-ART PBMC sample for each donor, plus at least two post-ART PBMC samples. The V gene end was trimmed by 0 bases and the J gene end by 2 bases; junction bases not matched to a gene: 4. Germline V gene sequence: CDR1 SGHRS, CDR2 YFSETQ. This CDR3 comprises 16 residues. This clone was seen just once. Its target is unknown. This was the immunoSEQ v3.0 assay at survey level. About 35,000-50,000 T-cell genomes per sample were the sequencing target. Generated by immunoSEQ multiplex PCR, the TCRdb table keeps only in-frame clones and is missing some. This sample has around 18,000 clones, with 85% to 90% found just once.

The source of this sequence is a man over 45 with HIV. Material: unsorted PBMCs, obtained 4.2 years after starting antiretroviral therapy. This chain joins TRBV5-1 and TRBJ2-3; TRBD2 matches at 9 bases. DNA of the CDR3: TGCGCCAGCAGCTTGGTATTAGCGGGGGTCACAGATACGCAGTATTTT. This encodes CASSLVLAGVTDTQYF.